This T cell receptor (beta chain) is from a study of Graves' ophthalmopathy and Graves' hyperthyroidism. The PBMCs were taken from 10 ml of fresh peripheral blood. Amplification targeted the TCR beta CDR3 regions, with RNA transcripts as the source material. Amplification began with first-round RT-PCR using HTBI primers, then second-round multiplex PCR was performed. From the multiplex PCR reads, TCRdb called clonotypes with MiXCR, one entry per CDR3 protein. The sample yields 660,000 or so distinct CDR3 sequences, just over 40% seen once. The table lists this clonotype with many counts. Its antigen remains unidentified. Study-level results: Distinction of ophthalmopathy from stable hyperthyroidism by a 13-signature model reached roughly 85% sensitivity and 75% to 84% specificity. Ophthalmopathy progression predictions by the model showed roughly 75% specificity and about 68% sensitivity. Detected in blood as well were most expanded thyroid clonotypes with frequency above 0.001.

V gave up 1 base and J gave up 2 bases, with 14 bases separating them. Germline V gives CDR1 SGHDN, CDR2 FVKESK. The CDR3 is 16 residues long. Sequencing was performed on peripheral blood. The J gene is TRBJ2-5, the V gene TRBV14; D is perhaps TRBD1 or TRBD2 (5 bases each). This receptor was taken from an adult man with Graves' ophthalmopathy. CDR3 coding DNA: TGTGCCAGCAGCCAAGTCGGGGCTTGGCGGCAAGAGACCCAGTACTTC. Residues: CASSQVGAWRQETQYF.